The 3 T cell receptor beta chains below were found in one sample sequenced in a study of T cell responses to AZD1222 COVID-19 vaccine. Sequenced by immunoSEQ multiplex PCR; TCRdb stores in-frame clones only, minus some. The sample contains nearly 90,000 clones, 88% of which appear only once. The material sequenced was peripheral blood, taken on day 0 of MenACWY control vaccination. The receptors derive from an adult in good health.

The chain recombines TRBV30 with TRBJ2-1, with 8 bases identical to TRBD2. CDR1 and CDR2 from the germline V gene are GTSNPN and SVGIG (reference sequence). The CDR3 runs to 12 residues. V shed 4 bases and J 16 bases; nucleotides not matched to a gene: 12. The CDR3 coding sequence is TGTGCCTGGACCCGGACCTCGGGGGGGAACTTCTTC. Translating gives CAWTRTSGGNFF.

The chain employs TRBV6-4 and TRBJ1-1; 7 nucleotides line up with TRBD1. This CDR3 spans 13 amino acids. CDR1 and CDR2 (germline): MRHNA, SNTAGT. J gave up 6 bases and V 4 bases, and 5 bases lay outside the gene matches. This chain's CDR3 is CASSVNRGSEAFF. CDR3 in DNA: TGTGCCAGCAGTGTTAACAGGGGTTCTGAAGCTTTCTTT.

The gene calls are TRBV5-1 and TRBJ1-1; tentative D call: TRBD1 (5 bases). Germline lookup yields CDR1 SGHRS and CDR2 YFSETQ. V was pared by 4 bases and J by 0 bases, with 16 bases between. CDR3 length: 16 residues. The CDR3 region has the DNA TGCGCCAGCAGCGAGGGGTCCGCGATACTGAACACTGAAGCTTTCTTT. Residues: CASSEGSAILNTEAFF.